This TCR beta chain is from a study of blood T cell repertoires in COVID-19. Study overall: The origin of the acute and convalescent COVID-19 samples was the United States, Italy and Spain.

CDR1 is KGHSH, CDR2 LQKENI, per germline. Trimming removed 5 bases from V and 8 bases from J; junction bases left unmatched: 11. The CDR3 covers 15 residues. In the study's own analysis: Amplification from reference gene primers served as the basis for estimated nucleated cell counts. Generated by immunoSEQ multiplex PCR, the TCRdb table keeps only in-frame clones and is missing some. V and J calls and clone size are given by that table; D and trimming were obtained from the DNA. The data contain a few hundred thousand clones, approximately 86% of them seen just once; the ten biggest clones take up approximately 2%.

The sequenced sample consisted of peripheral blood. The TCR comes from a man aged 30 to 45 with active or convalescent COVID-19. The rearrangement links TRBV18 to TRBJ1-4; 7 positions match TRBD1. In nucleotides, the CDR3 is TGTGCCAGCTCAGTGACAGGGACCTCGGGAGAAAAACTGTTTTTT. Its translation: CASSVTGTSGEKLFF.